This T cell receptor beta chain was documented in a study of blood T cell repertoires in COVID-19 (dated by TCRdb to about 2020). Regarding the complete study: Samples from collaborators originated in the United States, Italy and Spain and spanned both the acute and convalescent phases of COVID-19. The material from the prospective study consisted of cDNA or gDNA derived from T cells, B-cell-depleted T cells, or PBMCs. Deeply sampled blood TCRbeta repertoires from subjects exposed to, actively infected with, or recovered from COVID-19 were included in the dataset. The repertoires were released in a freely available public database meant as a resource for research on the immune response to SARS-CoV-2. The samples were drawn from the first 160 participants of the ongoing ImmuneRACE study and from 1,254 subjects provided by 6 global collaborators. A de-identified subject ID, COVID-19 status, age in years and sex were almost always included in the sample metadata. Where HLA class I and class II types were available, the types were taken from metadata supplied by the sample provider, not from assay-based typing.

At one collaborating source in Seattle, patients were enrolled during active infection and were followed longitudinally through the course of disease. Whole blood was collected in K2EDTA tubes by collaborating institutions according to the institutions' own protocols. Collaborator samples were shipped for TCRbeta analysis as frozen whole blood, isolated PBMCs, or DNA extracted from either sample type. Paper-wide results and their limitations: The quantity of clinical and demographic metadata differed by source and by participant and was supplied without curation.

TCRbeta CDR3 regions were amplified from genomic DNA by means of the immunoSEQ Assay, a bias-controlled multiplex PCR. Processing in the source paper ran as follows. Within the assay, amplification of reference gene primers was used to estimate how many nucleated cells each sample contained. To quantify the absolute abundance of each unique TCRbeta CDR3 rearrangement, sequence reads were collapsed and filtered. Productive Simpson clonality was computed per sample as the square root of Simpson's diversity index over productive rearrangements. TCRdb's version of the immuneACCESS table is confined to in-frame rearrangements and falls short of the full clone set. An unresolved V gene accounts for under half of the shortfall where checked; the remainder is of unknown origin. V, J and clone size are those of that table, while D and trimming were read from the DNA. Present in this sample are 150,000 to 200,000 clones, around four fifths of which were seen just once. About 0.91% of the sample is held by the ten biggest clonotypes.

The CDR3 covers 13 residues, taking in both the cysteine and the phenylalanine. Just the 39-base CDR3 DNA is kept, in frame starting at base 1. Between the V and J ends, shortened by 6 bases and 3 bases respectively, the junction contains 12 bases. The germline V gene encodes CDR1 MNHEY and CDR2 SVGAGI. This clone was detected once. Its antigen is still unknown. Per-base quality was not reported, and no clone a single base away is much larger than it. The clonotype originates from a man aged 55 to 70 with COVID-19, enrolled during active disease. The source material was peripheral blood. The chain is made from TRBV6-5 and TRBJ2-7; the best D guess is TRBD1, with 6 bases matching. CDR3 protein: CASSTKGGYEQYF. The bases read TGTGCCAGCAGCACAAAAGGGGGCTACGAGCAGTACTTC.